A selection of T cell receptor beta chains follows, all from one sample in a study of CD8 T cells in ankylosing spondylitis. TCRdb recomputed calls from the 5' RACE reads with MiXCR, one row per CDR3 protein. The table records about 140,000 distinct CDR3 sequences, 7.3% of them present only once. The sequenced material came from blood, either unsorted or a sorted T cell fraction (not recorded which). These receptors were taken from a female donor with ankylosing spondylitis or in good health (not recorded which). Each CDR3 is given with its conserved first and last residue. D genes are given only for firm matches. Clone sizes are given selectively: once, few, many, or a class where the clone is expanded.

J gene: TRBJ1-4; D gene: NA; V gene: TRBV29-1; clone size: many; CDR3 DNA: TGCAGCGTTGAAGATCAGAAGGGCACTAATGAAAAACTGTTTTTT; CDR3 protein: CSVEDQKGTNEKLFF
J gene: TRBJ2-3; D gene: NA; V gene: TRBV12-3/TRBV12-4; clone size: many; CDR3 DNA: TGTGCCAGCAGGTCCGCCGGGGGGCGCACAGATACGCAGTATTTT; CDR3 protein: CASRSAGGRTDTQYF
J gene: TRBJ2-2; D gene: NA; V gene: TRBV3-1; clone size: many; CDR3 DNA: TGTGCCAGCAGCCAAGCCGACGTCGGTGGCTACACCGGGGAGCTGTTTTTT; CDR3 protein: CASSQADVGGYTGELFF
J gene: TRBJ2-5; D gene: NA; V gene: TRBV7-9; clone size: few; CDR3 DNA: TGTGCCAGCAGCTTAGTCGTTCGTAGGGCCGAGACCCAGTACTTC; CDR3 protein: CASSLVVRRAETQYF
J gene: TRBJ2-3; D gene: NA; V gene: TRBV20-1; clone size: many; CDR3 DNA: TGCAGTGCTCCCCTGGGGGGCACAGATACGCAGTATTTT; CDR3 protein: CSAPLGGTDTQYF
J gene: TRBJ2-1; D gene: TRBD2; V gene: TRBV2; clone size: many; CDR3 DNA: TGTGCCAGCAGACCCCTAGCGGGGGTTAACGATGAGCAGTTCTTC; CDR3 protein: CASRPLAGVNDEQFF
J gene: TRBJ2-5; D gene: TRBD2; V gene: TRBV9; clone size: few; CDR3 DNA: TGTGCCAGCAGCGTGCTAGCGGGGGATCAAGAGACCCAGTACTTC; CDR3 protein: CASSVLAGDQETQYF
J gene: TRBJ2-1; D gene: NA; V gene: TRBV20-1; clone size: NA; CDR3 DNA: TGCAGTGCTAGAGATTTGAGTGGAGACTACAATGAGCAGTTCTTC; CDR3 protein: CSARDLSGDYNEQFF
J gene: TRBJ1-1; D gene: TRBD1; V gene: TRBV2; clone size: NA; CDR3 DNA: TGTGCCAGCAGTGAAAGGACAGGCCCGAACACTGAAGCTTTCTTT; CDR3 protein: CASSERTGPNTEAFF
J gene: TRBJ2-7; D gene: NA; V gene: TRBV30; clone size: NA; CDR3 DNA: TGTGCCTGGGTCCAAAACAGGGACGAGCAGTACTTC; CDR3 protein: CAWVQNRDEQYF
J gene: TRBJ2-3; D gene: NA; V gene: TRBV5-6; clone size: many; CDR3 DNA: TGTGCCAGCGAAGGGGGCACAGATACGCAGTATTTT; CDR3 protein: CASEGGTDTQYF
J gene: TRBJ2-4; D gene: NA; V gene: TRBV6-5; clone size: NA; CDR3 DNA: TGTGCCAGCAGTTACTCCCAGACTCCCCCCCAAAACATTCAGTACTTC; CDR3 protein: CASSYSQTPPQNIQYF
J gene: TRBJ2-3; D gene: NA; V gene: TRBV5-1; clone size: many; CDR3 DNA: TGCGCCAGCAGCTTGCCGGGTAGCACAGATACGCAGTATTTT; CDR3 protein: CASSLPGSTDTQYF
J gene: TRBJ1-1; D gene: TRBD1; V gene: TRBV5-1; clone size: NA; CDR3 DNA: TGCGCCAGCAGAACCGGGACAGCTGCTTTTCTGAACACTGAAGCTTTCTTT; CDR3 protein: CASRTGTAAFLNTEAFF
J gene: TRBJ2-1; D gene: NA; V gene: TRBV6-1; clone size: many; CDR3 DNA: TGTGCCAGCAGTGATTCGGACAGCCTTGATGAGCAGTTCTTC; CDR3 protein: CASSDSDSLDEQFF
J gene: TRBJ1-2; D gene: TRBD1; V gene: TRBV5-1; clone size: many; CDR3 DNA: TGCGCCAGCAGCGACCCGGGACAGCATAACTATGGCTACACCTTC; CDR3 protein: CASSDPGQHNYGYTF
J gene: TRBJ2-5; D gene: NA; V gene: TRBV7-9; clone size: NA; CDR3 DNA: TGTGCCAGCAGCTTAGTGTCAGCACAAGAGACCCAGTACTTC; CDR3 protein: CASSLVSAQETQYF
J gene: TRBJ2-1; D gene: NA; V gene: TRBV7-7; clone size: many; CDR3 DNA: TGTGCTAGCAGCCGGAGTAAGGGGAGGAATGAGCAGTTCTTC; CDR3 protein: CASSRSKGRNEQFF
J gene: TRBJ1-5; D gene: TRBD1; V gene: TRBV4-1; clone size: many; CDR3 DNA: TGCGCCAGCAGCCAAGGCAGGGGGCAAAGTCAGCCCCAGCATTTT; CDR3 protein: CASSQGRGQSQPQHF
J gene: TRBJ2-7; D gene: TRBD2; V gene: TRBV20-1; clone size: NA; CDR3 DNA: TGCAGCGCTAGATGGGGAGGGAACGAGCAGTACTTC; CDR3 protein: CSARWGGNEQYF
J gene: TRBJ1-5; D gene: NA; V gene: TRBV29-1; clone size: many; CDR3 DNA: TGCAGCGTTGAGGCCCACCCCAATCAGCCCCAGCATTTT; CDR3 protein: CSVEAHPNQPQHF
J gene: TRBJ2-3; D gene: NA; V gene: TRBV20-1; clone size: many; CDR3 DNA: TGCAGTGCTCCCACCCAAAACACAGATACGCAGTATTTT; CDR3 protein: CSAPTQNTDTQYF
J gene: TRBJ1-1; D gene: NA; V gene: TRBV27; clone size: many; CDR3 DNA: TGTGCCAGCAGGACGACAGGTTTGCCTGAAGCTTTCTTT; CDR3 protein: CASRTTGLPEAFF
J gene: TRBJ2-3; D gene: NA; V gene: TRBV24-1; clone size: NA; CDR3 DNA: TGTGCCACCAGTGCGGGCCTCACAGATACGCAGTATTTT; CDR3 protein: CATSAGLTDTQYF
J gene: TRBJ1-2; D gene: TRBD1; V gene: TRBV19; clone size: many; CDR3 DNA: TGTGCCAGTAGGAGACAGGGAACAGGCTATGGCTACACCTTC; CDR3 protein: CASRRQGTGYGYTF
J gene: TRBJ1-4; D gene: NA; V gene: TRBV6-5; clone size: many; CDR3 DNA: TGTGCCAGCAGTTTCACCCCAGGGGACGAAAAACTGTTTTTT; CDR3 protein: CASSFTPGDEKLFF
J gene: TRBJ1-5; D gene: NA; V gene: TRBV24-1; clone size: many; CDR3 DNA: TGTGCCACCAGTGATTTCCGTGGGAATCAGCCCCAGCATTTT; CDR3 protein: CATSDFRGNQPQHF
J gene: TRBJ1-5; D gene: NA; V gene: TRBV5-1; clone size: many; CDR3 DNA: TGCGCCAGCAGCTTGGCCCCAAACAGCGGCCAGCCCCAGCATTTT; CDR3 protein: CASSLAPNSGQPQHF
J gene: TRBJ2-7; D gene: TRBD1; V gene: TRBV20-1; clone size: many; CDR3 DNA: TGCAGTGCTGGGGGACAGGGCTGGTTCGAGCAGTACTTC; CDR3 protein: CSAGGQGWFEQYF
J gene: TRBJ2-2; D gene: NA; V gene: TRBV9; clone size: many; CDR3 DNA: TGTGCCAGCAGCCCACAGGGTTTGGCCGGGGAGCTGTTTTTT; CDR3 protein: CASSPQGLAGELFF
J gene: TRBJ2-3; D gene: NA; V gene: TRBV20-1; clone size: many; CDR3 DNA: TGCAGTGCTAGAACCCAACTAGCCCGAGACACAGATACGCAGTATTTT; CDR3 protein: CSARTQLARDTDTQYF
J gene: TRBJ2-7; D gene: TRBD1; V gene: TRBV7-9; clone size: NA; CDR3 DNA: TGTGCCAGCAGCGTGCTAACAGGGGACGAGCAGTACTTC; CDR3 protein: CASSVLTGDEQYF